These 26 T cell receptor beta chains were all obtained from the same sample, sequenced in a study of T cell responses to AZD1222 COVID-19 vaccine (dated by TCRdb to about 2021). Explained via the paper, the time point label denotes: baseline before first vaccination. The protocol used for the library was the immunoSEQ multiplex PCR assay. Drawn from immuneACCESS, this table holds only the in-frame rearrangements with V and J called that TCRdb kept. Clones are partly lost; checked studies trace under half to an unresolved V gene and leave the rest unexplained. This sample has 90,000 to 120,000 clones in its table, and around 95% of those were observed once. Of the sample, more than 2% is held by the ten largest clones. The material was peripheral blood, obtained on day 0 of AZD1222 vaccination. Receptor source: an adult in good health.

This chain connects TRBV7-2 to TRBJ2-2; no reliable D call. Between the trimmed V and J ends, which lost 1 base and 1 base, there was a span of 7 bases. CDR3 length: 15 residues. Germline V gene data show CDR1 as SGHTA and CDR2 as FQGNSA. CDR3 protein: CASSLGSGNTGELFF. The CDR3, as DNA: TGTGCCAGCAGCTTAGGTTCCGGGAACACCGGGGAGCTGTTTTTT.

The chain joins TRBV7-9 to TRBJ2-5, with 10 bases matching TRBD1. V shed 5 bases, J shed 5 bases, and the junction held 8 bases outside the gene matches. The germline V gene encodes CDR1 SEHNR and CDR2 FQNEAQ (reference sequence). This CDR3 comprises 15 residues. The DNA for the CDR3 is TGTGCCAGCAGCCCAAGGACAGGGGGTATGGAGACCCAGTACTTC. Its translation: CASSPRTGGMETQYF.

The chain recombines TRBV6-5 with TRBJ1-1; D gene uncertain. The CDR3 spans 15 residues. Germline loops: CDR1 MNHEY, CDR2 SVGAGI. V was clipped by 5 bases and J by 10 bases, with 23 bases between them. DNA for the CDR3: TGTGCCAGCAGTCCGTCCACACTCTTTCAGGAGGGAGCTTTCTTT. Its translation is CASSPSTLFQEGAFF.

CDR3 region: CASSPASVTGNTIYF. CDR3 DNA: TGTGCCAGCAGCCCGGCCAGTGTAACTGGAAACACCATATATTTT. V usage is TRBV7-9 and J usage is TRBJ1-3, with D unclear. Trimming pared 5 bases from V and 2 bases from J, leaving 13 bases between. Germline assignment: CDR1 SEHNR and CDR2 FQNEAQ (reference sequence). The CDR3 runs to 15 residues. The entire variable domain, with the rest obtained from reference TRBV7-9 and TRBJ1-3, is as follows: DTGVSQNPRHKITKRGQNVTFRCDPISEHNRLYWYRQTLGQGPEFLTYFQNEAQLEKSRLLSDRFSAERPKGSFSTLEIQRTEQGDSAMYLCASSPASVTGNTIYFGEGSWLTVV.

This chain uses TRBV28 with TRBJ1-1; D unclear. The CDR3 has 13 amino acids. V was pared by 10 bases and J by 3 bases, with 15 bases between. Looked up from germline, CDR1 is MDHEN and CDR2 is SYDVKM. In DNA, the CDR3 is TGTGCCATCCGAGCCGTCGGGGACACTGAAGCTTTCTTT. Its translation is CAIRAVGDTEAFF.

V usage is TRBV2 and J usage is TRBJ1-2; no clear D. The V gene lost 0 bases and the J gene lost 2 bases, with 7 bases spanning the gap. Germline lookup yields CDR1 SNHLY and CDR2 FYNNEI. The CDR3 is made up of 14 amino acids. This CDR3 is CASSEAVVNYGYTF. The CDR3 nucleotides are TGTGCCAGCAGTGAAGCGGTGGTAAACTATGGCTACACCTTC.

The rearrangement joins TRBV30 to TRBJ1-3; D perhaps matches TRBD1 (6 bases). V lost 0 bases and J lost 0, with 27 bases in between. The germline CDR1 and CDR2 sequences are GTSNPN and SVGIG (reference sequence). The CDR3 has 21 residues. The CDR3 protein is CAWSVPRRGLRGRLSGNTIYF. The DNA for the CDR3 is TGTGCCTGGAGTGTCCCCAGGCGGGGGCTAAGGGGGAGGCTCTCTGGAAACACCATATATTTT.

V and J are TRBV7-2 and TRBJ1-6, with D unresolved. Deletions cut 5 bases from V and 0 bases from J, with 8 bases between. This CDR3 contains 15 residues. The germline V gene encodes CDR1 SGHTA and CDR2 FQGNSA. CDR3 nucleotide sequence: TGTGCCAGCAGCCGTGGTGGCTCCTATAATTCACCCCTCCACTTT. The encoded protein is CASSRGGSYNSPLHF.

This rearrangement joins TRBV6-5 to TRBJ1-2, with a possible D match to TRBD1 (6 bases). The CDR3 is 14 amino acids. Trimming pared 1 base from V and 4 bases from J, leaving 10 bases between. CDR1 and CDR2 from the germline V gene are MNHEY and SVGAGI. The CDR3, as DNA: TGTGCCAGCAGTTACTTACAGGGCTCCTATGGCTACACCTTC. Translating gives CASSYLQGSYGYTF.

The chain recombines TRBV3-1 (or the pseudogene TRBV3-2) with TRBJ2-7; D remains ambiguous. Trimming left V 0 bases short and J 7 bases short, with 16 bases between. The CDR3 is 15 amino acids. Germline V gives CDR1 LGHDT, CDR2 YNNKEL (reference sequence). The chain's CDR3 is CASSQEKQPSKEQYF. CDR3 DNA sequence: TGTGCCAGCAGCCAAGAAAAACAACCGAGCAAGGAGCAGTACTTC.

The gene calls are TRBV6-2 or TRBV6-3 and TRBJ2-1, with TRBD2 matching 8 bases. Per the germline V gene, CDR1 is MNHEY and CDR2 is SVGEGT. V was clipped by 4 bases and J by 9 bases; unmatched bases: 8. The CDR3 has 14 residues. CDR3 coding DNA: TGTGCCAGCAGTTTAAGCGGGAGCAATGCTGAGCAGTTCTTC. Translation: CASSLSGSNAEQFF.

The chain uses TRBV27 and TRBJ2-3; 9 bases are a match to TRBD1. The CDR3 consists of 17 residues. J was trimmed by 0 bases and V by 2 bases; bases with no gene match: 6. Germline V CDR1 and CDR2: MNHEY, SMNVEV (reference sequence). The CDR3 reads CASSLPSGTGSTDTQYF. The CDR3 coding sequence is TGTGCCAGCAGTTTACCTTCGGGGACAGGGAGCACAGATACGCAGTATTTT.

V and J are TRBV30 and TRBJ1-1, with TRBD1 as a possible D gene (5 bases). Trimming stripped 7 bases from V and 4 bases from J, with 19 bases between. Germline V gives CDR1 GTSNPN, CDR2 SVGIG (reference sequence). The CDR3 consists of 14 residues. CDR3 nucleotides: TGTGCCTCGACCGAGGACGGCGGGGGCACTGAAGCTTTCTTT. Protein sequence: CASTEDGGGTEAFF.

The genes are TRBV28 and TRBJ1-5, with a tentative D call TRBD1 (5 bases). V gave up 3 bases and J gave up 6 bases, with 15 bases separating them. The germline V gene encodes CDR1 MDHEN and CDR2 SYDVKM. The CDR3 loop spans 15 amino acids. The CDR3 is CASSLGSGFSQPQHF. As DNA, the CDR3 is TGTGCCAGCAGTTTGGGGTCAGGGTTTAGTCAGCCCCAGCATTTT.

The rearrangement links TRBV28 to TRBJ2-7; unclear D gene. The V gene's germline CDR1 is MDHEN and CDR2 SYDVKM. V was pared by 2 bases and J by 3 bases, with 2 bases between. The CDR3 runs 11 residues. This CDR3 is CASSLIYEQYF. In DNA form, the CDR3 reads TGTGCCAGCAGTTTAATCTACGAGCAGTACTTC.

This sequence joins TRBV6-6 and TRBJ2-7; 13 bases align to TRBD2. The V gene end was trimmed by 5 bases and the J gene end by 4 bases; junction bases not matched to a gene: 11. CDR3 length: 17 amino acids. Germline values: CDR1 MNHNY, CDR2 SVGAGI (reference sequence). The CDR3: CASSQTTSGRFLYEQYF. CDR3 DNA: TGTGCCAGCAGTCAAACGACTAGCGGGAGGTTCTTGTACGAGCAGTACTTC.

The chain recombines TRBV20-1 with TRBJ1-1; D is ambiguous. CDR1 DFQATT and CDR2 SNEGSKA come from the germline V gene (reference sequence). Trimming left V 3 bases short and J 8 bases short, with 7 bases between. There are 10 residues in the CDR3. CDR3 in amino acids: CSARVGEAFF. Written as DNA, the CDR3 is TGCAGTGCTAGGGTAGGCGAAGCTTTCTTT.

This sequence joins TRBV7-8 and TRBJ2-7, with a tentative D call TRBD2 (5 bases). CDR3 length: 14 residues. The germline CDR1 and CDR2 sequences are SGHVS and FQNEAQ. The V and J ends lost 3 bases and 1 base respectively, with 10 bases between them. The CDR3 DNA follows: TGTGCCAGCAGCTTCGAGAGGGATTCCTACGAGCAGTACTTC. It is translated as CASSFERDSYEQYF.

This chain links TRBV6-5 with TRBJ1-1, with D possibly matching TRBD1 (6 bases). The CDR3 totals 13 residues. From germline, CDR1 is MNHEY and CDR2 SVGAGI. V lost 6 bases and J 1 base, leaving 9 bases between the germline ends. In nucleotides, the CDR3 is TGTGCCAGCAGATACAGGGAGAACACTGAAGCTTTCTTT. Translated, it gives CASRYRENTEAFF.

The rearrangement uses TRBV5-1 and TRBJ2-3; 7 nucleotides match TRBD2. The V gene's germline CDR1 is SGHRS and CDR2 YFSETQ. Trimming removed 1 base from V and 2 bases from J; junction bases left unmatched: 7. The length of the CDR3 is 16 residues. The CDR3 reads CASSLQPGGPTDTQYF. In nucleotides, the CDR3 is TGCGCCAGCAGCTTGCAACCGGGGGGTCCCACAGATACGCAGTATTTT.

J is TRBJ1-2 and V is TRBV27, with D maybe TRBD1 (5 bases). This CDR3 has 12 residues. Between the trimmed V and J ends, which lost 8 bases and 5 bases, there was a span of 12 bases. CDR1 and CDR2 (germline): MNHEY, SMNVEV (reference sequence). CDR3 in DNA: TGTGCCAGCTCCGGGACGGCATATGGCTACACCTTC. Residues: CASSGTAYGYTF.

This chain uses TRBV7-9 with TRBJ1-3; D is perhaps TRBD1 (6 bases). Germline lookup yields CDR1 SEHNR and CDR2 FQNEAQ (reference sequence). V lost 5 bases and J lost 4, with 21 bases in between. This CDR3 region has 17 residues. The CDR3 region is CASSLSRPGVGGNTIYF. The CDR3, as DNA: TGTGCCAGCAGCCTATCACGACCAGGGGTAGGGGGAAACACCATATATTTT.

This sequence joins TRBV27 and TRBJ2-7; D is ambiguous. Trimming cost V 5 bases and J 3 bases, with 11 bases left between them. CDR3 length: 13 residues. Germline V CDR1 and CDR2: MNHEY, SMNVEV (reference sequence). CDR3 sequence (DNA): TGTGCCAGCAGTGACGGAATGTTCTACGAGCAGTACTTC. This encodes CASSDGMFYEQYF.

The J gene is TRBJ2-2, the V gene TRBV6-5; D is ambiguous. V dropped 5 bases and J dropped 2 bases, with 0 bases sitting between them. Germline CDR1 MNHEY, CDR2 SVGAGI. This CDR3 has 11 amino acids. CDR3 sequence: CASSNTGELFF. The CDR3 DNA is TGTGCCAGCAGTAACACCGGGGAGCTGTTTTTT.

This chain uses TRBV11-3 with TRBJ1-1, with D unresolved. V lost 5 bases and J lost 4, with 8 bases in between. The germline V gene encodes CDR1 SGHNT and CDR2 YENEEA. The length of the CDR3 is 12 residues. The CDR3 loop reads CASSPHGTEAFF. In nucleotides, the CDR3 is TGTGCCAGCAGCCCGCACGGCACTGAAGCTTTCTTT. Drawing the rest from reference TRBV11-3 and TRBJ1-1, the complete variable domain is EAGVVQSPRYKIIEKKQPVAFWCNPISGHNTLYWYLQNLGQGPELLIRYENEEAVDDSQLPKDRFSAERLKGVDSTLKIQPAELGDSAVYLCASSPHGTEAFFGQGTRLTVV.

The chain couples TRBV30 to TRBJ2-7, with D perhaps assigned TRBD1 or TRBD2 (5 bases each). Trimming removed 7 bases at V and 7 bases at J, with 20 bases between. This CDR3 contains 13 residues. Germline CDR1 is GTSNPN and CDR2 is SVGIG (reference sequence). The CDR3 here is CAFGTTGRREQYF. The CDR3 DNA sequence: TGTGCCTTCGGGACCACGGGTCGACGGGAGCAGTACTTC.